This T cell receptor beta chain appears in the sequencing data of a study of cytomegalovirus exposure and HLA in healthy donors. Across the whole study: There were around 100 million unique TCR beta sequences, drawn from some 180 million T cells, in an earlier analysis.

The V gene lost 4 bases and the J gene lost 2 bases, with 12 bases spanning the gap. The CDR3 extends over 14 amino acids. From germline, CDR1 is GTSNPN and CDR2 SVGIG (reference sequence). General study points: The authors confirmed in vitro that three CMV-associated chains were specific for CMV antigens. An analysis done earlier found most TCR beta V segments productive about 87% or about 30% of the time.

Note on this clone: What it binds is not known.

This PCR relied on a set of 60 Vbeta primers and 13 Jbeta primers. Produced via immunoSEQ multiplex PCR; TCRdb's table is partial and in-frame only. The table includes about 140,000 clones, just under 85% detected once. The sample was PBMCs. The rearrangement links TRBV30 to TRBJ1-5, with D uncertain. The sequence was collected from a man aged 40-49 years in good health and CMV-seropositive. CDR3 residues: CAWNHGQGNQPQHF. The CDR3 region has the DNA TGTGCCTGGAATCATGGGCAGGGCAATCAGCCCCAGCATTTT. The whole variable domain, filled in from reference TRBV30 and TRBJ1-5, reads SQTIHQWPATLVQPVGSPLSLECTVEGTSNPNLYWYRQAAGRGLQLLFYSVGIGQISSEVPQNLSASRPQDRQFILSSKKLLLSDSGFYLCAWNHGQGNQPQHFGDGTRLSIL.